Each of the 9 T cell receptor beta chains below was sequenced from the same sample in a study of blood T cell repertoires in COVID-19. The assay was immunoSEQ multiplex PCR, and TCRdb's table has in-frame clones only and misses some. The sample yields under 250,000 clones, approximately 80% seen once. The sequenced sample consisted of peripheral blood. These TCRs come from a human donor in a cohort sampled during active COVID-19.

The chain links TRBV2 to TRBJ2-5; D call uncertain. Germline loops: CDR1 SNHLY, CDR2 FYNNEI. This CDR3 has 15 residues. Deletions cut 0 bases from V and 5 bases from J, with 13 bases between. The CDR3 loop reads CASSEAGAGPETQYF. The CDR3 DNA is TGTGCCAGCAGTGAAGCGGGTGCAGGTCCCGAGACCCAGTACTTC.

This clone was seen at least ten times. The V and J genes are TRBV19 and TRBJ1-5; D may be TRBD1 (6 bases). The ends were cut back, 8 bases at V and 0 bases at J, with 17 bases in the middle. Germline V lookup: CDR1 LNHDA, CDR2 SQIVND (reference sequence). This CDR3 is built from 16 residues. The CDR3 spells CASDGGAGYSNQPQHF. The CDR3 DNA reads TGTGCCAGTGACGGGGGGGCAGGCTATAGCAATCAGCCCCAGCATTTT. Variable domain in full (rest from reference TRBV19 and TRBJ1-5): DGGITQSPKYLFRKEGQNVTLSCEQNLNHDAMYWYRQDPGQGLRLIYYSQIVNDFQKGDIAEGYSVSREKKESFPLTVTSAQKNPTAFYLCASDGGAGYSNQPQHFGDGTRLSIL.

This chain joins TRBV4-2 and TRBJ1-3, with 7 nucleotides matching TRBD1. The CDR3 sequence is 17 residues long. Germline lookup yields CDR1 LGHNA and CDR2 YNFKEQ. The V gene end was trimmed by 0 bases and the J gene end by 3 bases; junction bases not matched to a gene: 8. The CDR3 DNA sequence: TGTGCCAGCAGCCAAGATCTGGGGGGACAGTATGGAAACACCATATATTTT. As protein: CASSQDLGGQYGNTIYF.

V gene TRBV11-2 combines with J gene TRBJ1-4; D is possibly TRBD1 (6 bases). From germline, CDR1 is SGHAT and CDR2 FQNNGV. V lost 1 base to trimming and J lost 5 bases, with 8 bases between them. There are 14 residues in the CDR3. CDR3 coding DNA: TGTGCCAGCAGCTTAGGTACAGGGAATGAAAAACTGTTTTTT. Encoded protein: CASSLGTGNEKLFF.

The V and J genes are TRBV5-1 and TRBJ1-4; D unclear. V shed 1 base and J shed 2 bases, with 9 bases lying between them. The CDR3 totals 15 residues. CDR1 SGHRS and CDR2 YFSETQ come from the germline V gene. As DNA, the CDR3 is TGCGCCAGCAGCTTGAGTGGCGGGACTAATGAAAAACTGTTTTTT. It codes for CASSLSGGTNEKLFF.

The chain recombines TRBV7-9 with TRBJ2-3, with 7 bases matching TRBD2. The CDR3 sequence is 15 residues long. V trimming: 1 base; J trimming: 6 bases; junction bases outside the gene matches: 7. CDR1 and CDR2 from the germline V gene are SEHNR and FQNEAQ (reference sequence). In DNA form, the CDR3 reads TGTGCCAGCAGCTTAGGCGGGGGACGGCGCGATACGCAGTATTTT. Residues: CASSLGGGRRDTQYF.

The chain links TRBV11-3 to TRBJ2-3; TRBD2 matches at 15 bases. V shed 4 bases, J shed 1 base, and the junction held 6 bases outside the gene matches. From germline, CDR1 is SGHNT and CDR2 YENEEA. CDR3 length equals 18 residues. In nucleotides, the CDR3 is TGTGCCAGCAGCTCCGGGACTAGCGGGGGGTCTGGCACAGATACGCAGTATTTT. This encodes CASSSGTSGGSGTDTQYF.

The chain recombines TRBV6-2 or TRBV6-3 with TRBJ2-3; the match to TRBD2 covers 10 bases. J lost 2 bases, V lost 3 bases, and 8 bases had no gene match. The CDR3 contains 17 residues. CDR1 is MNHEY and CDR2 is SVGEGT in the germline V gene. CDR3 nucleotides: TGTGCCAGCAGTTATTTGGCACTAGCGGGGACCACAGATACGCAGTATTTT. It yields the protein CASSYLALAGTTDTQYF.

This chain connects TRBV11-3 to TRBJ2-6; a possible D gene is TRBD2 (6 bases). The CDR3 runs 16 residues. Trimming shortened V by 6 bases and J by 2 bases, and 14 bases separated the two germline ends. Germline CDR1 reads SGHNT; CDR2 reads YENEEA. The DNA of the CDR3 is TGTGCCAGCAGACGGAATGGCGGGGCTGGGGCCAACGTCCTGACTTTC. It yields the protein CASRRNGGAGANVLTF.